The 21 T cell receptor beta chains in this list originate from one sample, sequenced in a study of beta chain features in type 1 diabetes. As every portion of the isolated RNA was reverse transcribed, the sequencing read expressed TCRB transcripts. Here immunoSEQ multiplex PCR was the method, and the copy in TCRdb shows in-frame clones only, minus some. The sample contains under 200,000 clones, over 7.5% of which appear only once. Sequenced: central memory CD4+ T cells from blood. All receptors come from a woman between 18 and 30 years old in good health.

This clone came up a few times. The rearrangement uses TRBV7-9 and TRBJ1-5; D might be TRBD1 (6 bases). This CDR3 region has 14 residues. Trimming shortened V by 5 bases and J by 6 bases, and 14 bases separated the two germline ends. In germline, CDR1 is SEHNR, CDR2 FQNEAQ (reference sequence). The CDR3 DNA reads as TGTGCCAGCAGCACAGGGAATTTAGGTCAGCCCCAGCATTTT. Translated, it gives CASSTGNLGQPQHF. The entire variable domain, with the rest obtained from reference TRBV7-9 and TRBJ1-5, is as follows: DTGVSQNPRHKITKRGQNVTFRCDPISEHNRLYWYRQTLGQGPEFLTYFQNEAQLEKSRLLSDRFSAERPKGSFSTLEIQRTEQGDSAMYLCASSTGNLGQPQHFGDGTRLSIL.

This clone has only a few counts. V gene TRBV5-1 combines with J gene TRBJ2-3, with D unresolved. Germline V gene lookup returns CDR1 SGHRS and CDR2 YFSETQ. The CDR3 is 15 residues long. V gave up 1 base and J gave up 4 bases, with 13 bases separating them. The CDR3 here is CASSLTSVAADTQYF. CDR3 in DNA: TGCGCCAGCAGCTTGACCTCAGTCGCGGCAGATACGCAGTATTTT. Filled out from reference TRBV5-1 and TRBJ2-3, the complete variable domain reads KAGVTQTPRYLIKTRGQQVTLSCSPISGHRSVSWYQQTPGQGLQFLFEYFSETQRNKGNFPGRFSGRQFSNSRSEMNVSTLELGDSALYLCASSLTSVAADTQYFGPGTRLTVL.

This clone was detected a few times. The chain joins TRBV7-2 to TRBJ2-5, with 9 bases aligning to TRBD2. The germline gives CDR1 SGHTA, CDR2 FQGNSA. The V gene end was trimmed by 0 bases and the J gene end by 1 base; junction bases not matched to a gene: 3. CDR3 length: 16 amino acids. CDR3 DNA: TGTGCCAGCAGCTTAGCGCTAGCGGGGAGCCAAGAGACCCAGTACTTC. Its translation: CASSLALAGSQETQYF.

The chain employs TRBV11-3 and TRBJ1-1; 8 bases fit TRBD1. This CDR3 has 14 amino acids. Germline lookup yields CDR1 SGHNT and CDR2 YENEEA. Trimming removed 3 bases from V and 4 bases from J; junction bases left unmatched: 4. CDR3 in DNA: TGTGCCAGCAGCTTGCGGACAGGGACCACTGAAGCTTTCTTT. Its protein is CASSLRTGTTEAFF.

This chain uses TRBV4-1 with TRBJ1-5; no definite D call. Trimming cost V 3 bases and J 3 bases, with 6 bases left between them. The CDR3 totals 13 residues. Germline V gene data show CDR1 as MGHRA and CDR2 as YSYEKL. The CDR3 loop reads CASSQSFNQPQHF. The CDR3 region has the DNA TGCGCCAGCAGCCAGAGTTTCAATCAGCCCCAGCATTTT.

This clone has just a few counts. CDR3 coding DNA: TGCGCCAGCAGCCCGGGACTTCTCACAGATACGCAGTATTTT. This encodes CASSPGLLTDTQYF. The rearrangement uses TRBV5-1 and TRBJ2-3; D possibly corresponds to TRBD2 (6 bases). The CDR3 length is 14 residues. The germline V gene has CDR1 SGHRS and CDR2 YFSETQ. Trimming took off 4 bases at V and 2 bases at J, with 11 bases between the two ends.

This chain connects TRBV30 to TRBJ2-5, with 10 nucleotides matching TRBD1. The CDR3 is 16 amino acids. Per germline, CDR1 GTSNPN and CDR2 SVGIG (reference sequence). V dropped 5 bases and J dropped 7; count of bases not matched to a gene: 16. Here the CDR3 DNA reads TGTGCCTGGTCGAAGGGGGGGGACAGGGGAATTGGGACCCAGTACTTC. Translating it yields CAWSKGGDRGIGTQYF. Full variable domain (missing parts from reference TRBV30 and TRBJ2-5): SQTIHQWPATLVQPVGSPLSLECTVEGTSNPNLYWYRQAAGRGLQLLFYSVGIGQISSEVPQNLSASRPQDRQFILSSKKLLLSDSGFYLCAWSKGGDRGIGTQYFGPGTRLLVL.

The chain recombines TRBV7-2 with TRBJ2-7; 7 bases are shared with TRBD1. This CDR3 has 16 amino acids. Trimming removed 5 bases from V and 7 bases from J; junction bases left unmatched: 17. Germline V gives CDR1 SGHTA, CDR2 FQGNSA. The CDR3 nucleotides read TGTGCCAGCAGCCCCACCGTAGAGGGGGCAATAAGTGAGCAGTACTTC. Translating gives CASSPTVEGAISEQYF.

The chain carries TRBV7-2 and TRBJ2-2; D might be TRBD2 (5 bases). Germline-derived CDR1 and CDR2 are SGHTA and FQGNSA. V was pared by 1 base and J by 4 bases, with 7 bases between. This CDR3 comprises 14 residues. The CDR3 region has the DNA TGTGCCAGCAGCTTAGAGAGGGCCACCGGGGAGCTGTTTTTT. The encoded protein is CASSLERATGELFF.

This clone was seen many times. The rearrangement uses TRBV5-4 and TRBJ2-1; a possible D gene is TRBD1 (6 bases). The germline V and J ends were trimmed by 0 bases and 0 bases, with 7 bases remaining between them. The CDR3 length is 15 residues. Germline V gives CDR1 SGHNT, CDR2 YYREEE (reference sequence). As DNA, the CDR3 is TGTGCCAGCAGCTTGGAGGACAGCTCCTACAATGAGCAGTTCTTC. It yields the protein CASSLEDSSYNEQFF.

This clone showed up just a few times. The chain recombines TRBV29-1 with TRBJ1-5, with no clear D. Germline loops: CDR1 SQVTM, CDR2 ANQGSEA. V lost 5 bases, J lost 2 bases, and 7 bases lay in between. This CDR3 contains 12 residues. For the CDR3, the DNA is TGCAGCGTTATGGCAGGCAATCAGCCCCAGCATTTT. It encodes CSVMAGNQPQHF.

The chain combines TRBV9 with TRBJ1-1, with TRBD1 matching 7 bases. Unmatched junction bases numbered 4, after V lost 6 bases and J lost 2 bases. CDR3 length: 13 amino acids. CDR1 SGDLS and CDR2 YYNGEE come from the germline V gene. The CDR3 here is CASTRQGNTEAFF. Here the CDR3 DNA reads TGTGCCAGCACCCGACAGGGAAACACTGAAGCTTTCTTT.

The table lists this clone with many counts. The chain employs TRBV18 and TRBJ2-2, with no clear D. V dropped 8 bases and J dropped 1 base, with 11 bases sitting between them. CDR3 length equals 14 residues. Germline V lookup: CDR1 KGHSH, CDR2 LQKENI. CDR3 sequence (DNA): TGTGCCAGCCAGAGGCCCCTGAACACCGGGGAGCTGTTTTTT. Protein product: CASQRPLNTGELFF.

The chain is built from TRBV7-9 and TRBJ2-3; weak D call: TRBD2 (6 bases). Germline V gene sequence: CDR1 SEHNR, CDR2 FQNEAQ (reference sequence). The CDR3 length is 15 residues. Trimming left V 11 bases short and J 5 bases short, with 23 bases between. The CDR3 sequence: CAGEEPGMRGDTQYF. CDR3 DNA sequence: TGTGCCGGCGAGGAGCCGGGGATGCGGGGAGATACGCAGTATTTT.

This clone turned up a few times. The rearrangement joins TRBV11-2 to TRBJ2-7; 14 positions match TRBD2. The CDR3 is 15 residues long. Looked up from germline, CDR1 is SGHAT and CDR2 is FQNNGV. Losses at the gene ends were 6 bases for V and 2 bases for J; bases not matched to a gene: 3. The CDR3 sequence: CASRRGLAGAYEQYF. The CDR3 nucleotides are TGTGCCAGCAGAAGGGGACTAGCGGGAGCCTACGAGCAGTACTTC.

In its sample, this clone was seen a few times. The same CDR3 arises from other DNA sequences in this sample as well. The V gene is TRBV7-2, the J gene TRBJ2-5; D is possibly TRBD1 (6 bases). V gave up 3 bases and J gave up 1 base, with 6 bases separating them. This CDR3 has 13 residues. Germline assignment: CDR1 SGHTA and CDR2 FQGNSA. CDR3 residues: CASSLGAQETQYF. Here the CDR3 DNA reads TGTGCCAGCAGCTTGGGGGCCCAAGAGACCCAGTACTTC.

In its sample, this clone was seen a few times. V and J are TRBV9 and TRBJ2-2; 8 nucleotides align to TRBD1. The CDR3 totals 15 residues. The germline CDR1 and CDR2 sequences are SGDLS and YYNGEE. Losses at the gene ends were 3 bases for V and 8 bases for J; bases not matched to a gene: 9. The CDR3 DNA is TGTGCCAGCAGCGCCTGGACAGGGAACGGGGGGGAGCTGTTTTTT. As protein: CASSAWTGNGGELFF.

This clone has at least ten counts. The rearrangement joins TRBV10-3 to TRBJ2-6, with 8 bases aligning to TRBD2. This CDR3 comprises 16 residues. The V gene end was trimmed by 8 bases and the J gene end by 4 bases; junction bases not matched to a gene: 10. Germline V lookup: CDR1 ENHRY, CDR2 SYGVKD. For the CDR3, the DNA is TGTGCCATCGATACGGCGGGGGGAACCGGGGCCAACGTCCTGACTTTC. Protein product: CAIDTAGGTGANVLTF.

The V gene is TRBV19, the J gene TRBJ2-1; 9 nucleotides line up with TRBD2. This CDR3 spans 15 amino acids. The germline gives CDR1 LNHDA, CDR2 SQIVND (reference sequence). The ends lost 5 bases at V and 6 bases at J; junction bases unmatched: 8. DNA of the CDR3: TGTGCCAGTAGTCCGGTTCTAGCGGGACCCAATGAGCAGTTCTTC. Protein sequence: CASSPVLAGPNEQFF.

This clone appeared a single time. The V call is TRBV7-3, the J call TRBJ2-2, with a weak D call TRBD2 (5 bases). Trimming left V 0 bases short and J 5 bases short, with 7 bases between. The CDR3 loop spans 14 amino acids. Germline CDR1 is SGHTA and CDR2 is FQGTGA. CDR3 sequence (DNA): TGTGCCAGCAGCTTAACAGGAGGTACCGGGGAGCTGTTTTTT. Translation: CASSLTGGTGELFF.

The rearrangement joins TRBV4-3 to TRBJ2-7; D gene unclear. CDR3 length equals 14 residues. Trimming took 0 bases from V and 1 from J, leaving 7 bases between them. Germline lookup yields CDR1 LGHNA and CDR2 YSLEER. This CDR3 is CASSQEPGSYEQYF. DNA of the CDR3: TGCGCCAGCAGCCAAGAACCCGGGTCCTACGAGCAGTACTTC.